The TCR beta chain described here comes from a study of T cell responses to AZD1222 COVID-19 vaccine. This clone was recorded only once. Antigen specificity is unknown. V lost 7 bases to trimming and J lost 3 bases; unmatched junction nucleotides: 10. CDR1 is MNHEY, CDR2 SMNVEV, per germline (reference sequence). The CDR3 runs 15 residues. Profiling relied on immunoSEQ multiplex PCR, and the TCRdb table lists in-frame clones only, not all of them. The sample includes approximately 140,000 clones, 85% to 95% of them seen just once. Study outcomes and limitations: The sample set comprised mostly white British donors with more females, and clonal diversity was possibly underestimated.

Source: peripheral blood, taken on day 0 of AZD1222 vaccination. The chain uses TRBV27 and TRBJ2-5; 8 nucleotides agree with TRBD1. This receptor was identified in an adult in good health. The CDR3 region is CASTGAGQGEETQYF. CDR3 bases: TGTGCCAGCACTGGAGCAGGACAGGGTGAAGAGACCCAGTACTTC.